The next 6 T cell receptor beta chains were all read from a single sample in a study of blood T cell repertoires in COVID-19. TCRdb's table, derived via immunoSEQ multiplex PCR, lists solely in-frame clones and lacks some. The data hold roughly 27,000 clones, with roughly 89% observed a single time. The specimen sequenced was peripheral blood. The receptors shown here come from a woman aged 60-75 years with active COVID-19.

For the CDR3, the DNA is TGTGCCAGCGAGGTCCCACTGGGGCGGGAGAAATCCTACGAGCAGTACTTC. Its translation is CASEVPLGREKSYEQYF. The chain employs TRBV28 and TRBJ2-7; 7 bases map to TRBD2. The CDR3 loop spans 17 amino acids. Germline CDR1 MDHEN, CDR2 SYDVKM. V shed 8 bases and J 1 base; nucleotides not matched to a gene: 17.

The chain carries TRBV5-5 and TRBJ1-1, with a tentative D call TRBD1 (5 bases). The V end was cut by 7 bases, the J end by 5 bases, with 27 bases between. This CDR3 has 17 residues. Germline V gives CDR1 SGHKS, CDR2 YYEKEE (reference sequence). The CDR3 nucleotides read TGTGCCAGCCTCTCCCCCACAGGCACCTGGGGGGGGACTGAAGCTTTCTTT. Protein sequence: CASLSPTGTWGGTEAFF.

J is TRBJ2-1 and V is TRBV4-1, with TRBD2 identical over 11 bases. The CDR3 is 17 residues long. The V gene end was trimmed by 1 base and the J gene end by 0 bases; junction bases not matched to a gene: 2. Germline V gene lookup returns CDR1 MGHRA and CDR2 YSYEKL. Here the CDR3 reads CASSQVTSGTSYNEQFF. The CDR3 DNA reads TGCGCCAGCAGCCAAGTGACTAGCGGGACCTCCTACAATGAGCAGTTCTTC.

This rearrangement joins TRBV2 to TRBJ1-3, with 9 bases identical to TRBD1. Trimming removed 10 bases from V and 5 bases from J; junction bases left unmatched: 6. The CDR3 runs to 13 residues. CDR1 and CDR2 from the germline V gene are SNHLY and FYNNEI. CDR3 bases: TGTGCCATCGCAGGACAGGGGAGAAACACCATATATTTT. As protein: CAIAGQGRNTIYF.

The chain joins TRBV4-1 to TRBJ2-1; 13 bases map to TRBD2. The CDR3 covers 18 residues. Per germline, CDR1 MGHRA and CDR2 YSYEKL. Unmatched junction bases numbered 10, after V lost 4 bases and J lost 4 bases. The CDR3 spells CASSRGLAGASYYNEQFF. The CDR3 DNA follows: TGCGCCAGCAGCCGCGGACTAGCGGGGGCTTCATATTACAATGAGCAGTTCTTC.

The chain carries TRBV4-1 and TRBJ2-1; TRBD1 matches at 11 bases. CDR1 and CDR2 from the germline V gene are MGHRA and YSYEKL. V lost 0 bases and J lost 3; bases outside the gene matches: 4. The length of the CDR3 is 17 residues. The CDR3 DNA reads as TGCGCCAGCAGCCAAGACCCGGGACAGGGGGACTACAATGAGCAGTTCTTC. This sequence encodes CASSQDPGQGDYNEQFF.